The 30 T cell receptor beta chains reported below all come from one sample, sequenced in a study of T cells in Graves' hyperthyroidism and ophthalmopathy (dated by TCRdb to about 2019). To prepare the library, multiplex PCR was applied. Instrument on record: Illumina HiSeq 2000. TCR beta CDR3 regions were amplified from RNA transcripts. The first round of RT-PCR for the TCR CDR3 was performed with the HTBI primer set and the Qiagen OneStep RT-PCR kit. Using fastp trimming at Q25 and MiXCR clonotype assembly, TCRdb reanalyzed the public sequencing data and kept in-frame beta chains. Records with the same CDR3 protein are collapsed into one entry carrying the most frequent genes and DNA. The sample has a few hundred thousand distinct CDR3 sequences on record, 14% of them singletons. Roughly 14% of the sample rests with the top ten. The sample consisted of blood. All receptors derive from a woman aged 40 to 50 with Graves' hyperthyroidism.

This clonotype was found many times. The gene calls are TRBV11-2 and TRBJ2-7; D is unresolved. V was trimmed by 0 bases and J by 5 bases, leaving 5 bases between them. The CDR3 covers 12 residues. Germline CDR1 and CDR2: SGHAT and FQNNGV. CDR3 DNA sequence: TGTGCCAGCAGCTTAGACCCACACGAGCAGTACTTC. Residues: CASSLDPHEQYF.

As concerns this clonotype: Possible read error: a much larger clone is one base away. The chain employs TRBV12-3 or TRBV12-4 and TRBJ2-1; 10 bases are shared with TRBD2. The CDR3 consists of 15 residues. Unmatched junction bases numbered 6, after V lost 7 bases and J lost 3 bases. This CDR3 is CASITTSGYYNEQFF. As DNA, the CDR3 is TGTGCCAGCATTACGACTAGCGGGTACTACAATGAGCAGTTCTTC.

This clonotype was picked up many times. This sequence joins TRBV30 and TRBJ1-2; no clear D gene. CDR3 length equals 12 residues. Germline V lookup: CDR1 GTSNPN, CDR2 SVGIG (reference sequence). V lost 5 bases and J lost 2, with 9 bases in between. The CDR3 bases are TGTGCCTGGTGGACTGAGAACTATGGCTACACCTTC. It yields the protein CAWWTENYGYTF.

This clonotype was detected many times. The V and J genes are TRBV29-1 and TRBJ2-5; D is ambiguous. CDR3 length equals 12 residues. CDR1 and CDR2 (germline): SQVTM, ANQGSEA. V gave up 6 bases and J gave up 1 base, with 9 bases separating them. CDR3 residues: CSVNWPQETQYF. The CDR3 coding sequence is TGCAGCGTAAATTGGCCCCAAGAGACCCAGTACTTC. Filled out from reference TRBV29-1 and TRBJ2-5, the complete variable domain reads SAVISQKPSRDICQRGTSLTIQCQVDSQVTMMFWYRQQPGQSLTLIATANQGSEATYESGFVIDKFPISRPNLTFSTLTVSNMSPEDSSIYLCSVNWPQETQYFGPGTRLLVL.

This rearrangement joins TRBV7-2 to TRBJ1-1, with 7 bases aligning to TRBD1. Germline trimming cut 5 bases from V and 5 bases from J; bases unmatched to any gene: 5. The germline V gene has CDR1 SGHTA and CDR2 FQGNSA. CDR3 size: 13 residues. The CDR3 protein is CASSQGGFTEAFF. DNA for the CDR3: TGTGCCAGCAGCCAGGGGGGTTTTACTGAAGCTTTCTTT.

The sample holds many counts of this clonotype. The chain combines TRBV20-1 with TRBJ2-3; 8 nucleotides align to TRBD1. Germline trimming cut 3 bases from V and 1 base from J; bases unmatched to any gene: 3. CDR3 length equals 14 residues. Germline V gene sequence: CDR1 DFQATT, CDR2 SNEGSKA (reference sequence). In DNA, the CDR3 is TGCAGTGCTAGGTCGGACAGGGGCACAGATACGCAGTATTTT. It encodes CSARSDRGTDTQYF.

This clonotype was seen a few times. CDR3 residues: CASQREGSTGELFF. CDR3 bases: TGCGCCAGTCAGCGGGAGGGGAGTACCGGGGAGCTGTTTTTT. The V call is TRBV5-1, the J call TRBJ2-2; 10 positions match TRBD2. CDR1 and CDR2 from the germline V gene are SGHRS and YFSETQ. After removal of 8 bases from V and 5 bases from J, the junction contained 6 bases not matched to a gene. The CDR3 is 14 residues long.

In its sample, this clonotype was seen many times. This chain joins TRBV6-1 and TRBJ1-1; D remains ambiguous. V dropped 5 bases and J dropped 0 bases, with 10 bases sitting between them. CDR1 and CDR2 from the germline V gene are MNHNS and SASEGT. The CDR3 has 14 residues. CDR3 nucleotide sequence: TGTGCCAGCAGTAAAAAGTACATGAACACTGAAGCTTTCTTT. Protein sequence: CASSKKYMNTEAFF.

This clonotype has at least ten counts. This chain links TRBV6-1 with TRBJ2-7; 10 nucleotides align to TRBD2. The junction had 6 bases not matched to a gene; V was cut back by 2 bases and J by 5 bases. The V gene's germline CDR1 is MNHNS and CDR2 SASEGT. The CDR3 runs to 15 residues. CDR3 nucleotide sequence: TGTGCCAGCAGTGAACGGGCTAGCGGGAGAGACGAGCAGTACTTC. This gives the protein CASSERASGRDEQYF.

This clonotype was seen at least ten times. This chain uses TRBV5-1 with TRBJ2-7, with a weak D call TRBD2 (7 bases). This CDR3 has 16 amino acids. V was trimmed by 0 bases and J by 2 bases, leaving 15 bases between them. The germline V gene has CDR1 SGHRS and CDR2 YFSETQ. The CDR3 coding sequence is TGCGCCAGCAGCTTGGCGAGGGGGGCGGGAGCCTACGAGCAGTACTTC. This translates into CASSLARGAGAYEQYF.

The rearrangement joins TRBV6-5 to TRBJ2-7, with D uncertain. The V and J ends lost 0 bases and 3 bases respectively, with 21 bases between them. The CDR3 is made up of 18 amino acids. From germline, CDR1 is MNHEY and CDR2 SVGAGI. The CDR3 protein is CASSYSKGSLAKNYEQYF. The CDR3 region has the DNA TGTGCCAGCAGTTACTCGAAAGGAAGCCTCGCAAAAAACTACGAGCAGTACTTC.

The V gene is TRBV9, the J gene TRBJ2-5, with TRBD2 matching 9 bases. The germline gives CDR1 SGDLS, CDR2 YYNGEE. The length of the CDR3 is 15 residues. The J segment lost 3 bases and the V segment lost 2 bases, leaving 5 bases of the junction unmatched. The CDR3 nucleotides read TGTGCCAGCAGCGTCCTTAGCGGGAGTGAAGAGACCCAGTACTTC. Translated, it gives CASSVLSGSEETQYF.

This clonotype showed up many times. The chain recombines TRBV20-1 with TRBJ2-7; TRBD1 matches 9 bases. The CDR3 loop spans 15 amino acids. Unmatched junction bases numbered 7, after V lost 3 bases and J lost 1 base. Germline lookup yields CDR1 DFQATT and CDR2 SNEGSKA (reference sequence). CDR3 in amino acids: CSASGDRAVSYEQYF. In DNA, the CDR3 is TGCAGTGCTAGTGGGGACAGGGCAGTATCCTACGAGCAGTACTTC.

V is TRBV19 and J is TRBJ2-2; the D gene is possibly TRBD2 (5 bases). Germline CDR1 is LNHDA and CDR2 is SQIVND (reference sequence). The ends were cut back, 7 bases at V and 3 bases at J, with 12 bases in the middle. This CDR3 comprises 14 residues. The CDR3 is CASILSGYTGELFF. The CDR3 nucleotides are TGTGCCAGTATCTTAAGCGGATACACCGGGGAGCTGTTTTTT.

This chain joins TRBV14 and TRBJ1-1, with unresolved D. Germline loops: CDR1 SGHDN, CDR2 FVKESK. The CDR3 is made up of 14 amino acids. Trimming left V 2 bases short and J 2 bases short, with 9 bases between. The CDR3 loop is CASSQNTVNTEAFF. DNA for the CDR3: TGTGCCAGCAGCCAAAATACAGTTAACACTGAAGCTTTCTTT.

This clonotype has a handful of counts. The chain carries TRBV12-3 or TRBV12-4 and TRBJ2-1, with D unclear. Trimming removed 6 bases at V and 4 bases at J, with 10 bases between. The CDR3 covers 13 residues. The CDR3: CASSWVLYNEQFF. The CDR3 DNA follows: TGTGCCAGCAGCTGGGTCCTTTACAATGAGCAGTTCTTC.

The chain combines TRBV6-1 with TRBJ2-3, with D perhaps TRBD1 (6 bases). Germline CDR1 and CDR2: MNHNS and SASEGT. The germline V and J ends were trimmed by 5 bases and 0 bases, with 12 bases remaining between them. The length of the CDR3 is 15 residues. The CDR3 region is CASSRDTPSTDTQYF. CDR3 DNA sequence: TGTGCCAGCAGTCGGGACACCCCTAGCACAGATACGCAGTATTTT.

This clonotype was observed a handful of times. This chain uses TRBV20-1 with TRBJ1-4; 7 positions agree with TRBD1. Losses at the gene ends were 4 bases for V and 5 bases for J; bases not matched to a gene: 10. Germline CDR1 is DFQATT and CDR2 is SNEGSKA (reference sequence). CDR3 length equals 15 residues. The CDR3 sequence is CSATLRQGTNEKLFF. The DNA of the CDR3 is TGCAGTGCTACTCTCAGACAGGGTACGAATGAAAAACTGTTTTTT.

This clonotype occurred many times. V usage is TRBV11-2 and J usage is TRBJ2-7; 7 bases align to TRBD2. V gave up 5 bases and J gave up 0 bases; unmatched junction bases: 13. Per germline, CDR1 SGHAT and CDR2 FQNNGV. The CDR3 spans 17 residues. The CDR3 DNA reads TGTGCCAGCAGCGAGAGTAGCGGGTCCTACCTCTCCTACGAGCAGTACTTC. The encoded protein is CASSESSGSYLSYEQYF.

In this sample, this clonotype turned up many times. The V call is TRBV2, the J call TRBJ2-1, with 8 nucleotides matching TRBD2. CDR1 is SNHLY and CDR2 is FYNNEI in the germline V gene. V dropped 6 bases and J dropped 0; count of bases not matched to a gene: 4. The CDR3 contains 15 residues. CDR3 bases: TGTGCCAGCAGAAGCGGGGGAAGCTCCTACAATGAGCAGTTCTTC. It encodes CASRSGGSSYNEQFF.

This clonotype has ten or more counts. The chain employs TRBV10-3 and TRBJ2-2; tentatively, D is TRBD1 (6 bases). From germline, CDR1 is ENHRY and CDR2 SYGVKD. The CDR3 loop spans 14 amino acids. Trimming took 11 bases from V and 1 from J, leaving 14 bases between them. DNA of the CDR3: TGTGCCGTAACCGGGACACTGAACACCGGGGAGCTGTTTTTT. Translating gives CAVTGTLNTGELFF.

The chain joins TRBV9 to TRBJ2-1; 8 positions match TRBD2. There are 15 residues in the CDR3. Germline-derived CDR1 and CDR2 are SGDLS and YYNGEE. The ends lost 6 bases at V and 0 bases at J; junction bases unmatched: 5. The CDR3 DNA sequence: TGTGCCAGCAACAAGAGCGGGAGCTCCTACAATGAGCAGTTCTTC. This codes for CASNKSGSSYNEQFF.

The rearrangement uses TRBV2 and TRBJ2-2, with 8 bases fitting TRBD2. Germline V gene data show CDR1 as SNHLY and CDR2 as FYNNEI. Trimming removed 6 bases from V and 0 bases from J; junction bases left unmatched: 6. The CDR3 has 16 residues. CDR3: CASSYTSGTNTGELFF. The DNA of the CDR3 is TGTGCCAGCAGCTATACTAGCGGAACGAACACCGGGGAGCTGTTTTTT.

In this sample, this clonotype turned up many times. The chain couples TRBV11-3 to TRBJ1-1; D gene unclear. Germline values: CDR1 SGHNT, CDR2 YENEEA. The CDR3 is made up of 14 amino acids. V was cut by 5 bases and J by 0 bases, with 10 bases left in between. CDR3 bases: TGTGCCAGCAGCACTAATAAGATGAACACTGAAGCTTTCTTT. Translated, it gives CASSTNKMNTEAFF.

This clonotype was counted at least ten times. The chain recombines TRBV30 with TRBJ1-1; tentatively, D is TRBD1 (6 bases). The CDR3 is 14 residues long. Trimming cost V 0 bases and J 4 bases, with 12 bases left between them. Germline V gives CDR1 GTSNPN, CDR2 SVGIG (reference sequence). CDR3 bases: TGTGCCTGGAGTGTCAATGGGGGCTCCACTGAAGCTTTCTTT. Its translation: CAWSVNGGSTEAFF. Full variable domain (remainder filled in from reference TRBV30 and TRBJ1-1): SQTIHQWPATLVQPVGSPLSLECTVEGTSNPNLYWYRQAAGRGLQLLFYSVGIGQISSEVPQNLSASRPQDRQFILSSKKLLLSDSGFYLCAWSVNGGSTEAFFGQGTRLTVV.

The chain combines TRBV27 with TRBJ2-7; 8 bases fit TRBD2. This CDR3 contains 17 residues. Germline V gene data show CDR1 as MNHEY and CDR2 as SMNVEV (reference sequence). The ends lost 2 bases at V and 0 bases at J; junction bases unmatched: 9. The CDR3 DNA follows: TGTGCCAGCAGTTTAGTGCCCGGGGGGGACCCCTCCTACGAGCAGTACTTC. It is translated as CASSLVPGGDPSYEQYF.

This clonotype came up a few times. The V and J genes are TRBV28 and TRBJ1-6, with 7 positions matching TRBD1. Germline CDR1 MDHEN, CDR2 SYDVKM. The J segment lost 5 bases and the V segment lost 6 bases, leaving 16 bases of the junction unmatched. The CDR3 contains 18 residues. The CDR3 nucleotides read TGTGCCAGCAGCTCCGGGCAGGGGGTTGATTGGAATAATTCACCCCTCCACTTT. It codes for CASSSGQGVDWNNSPLHF.

This clonotype appeared many times. The chain uses TRBV27 and TRBJ1-2; the match to TRBD1 covers 9 bases. The length of the CDR3 is 18 residues. The germline V gene has CDR1 MNHEY and CDR2 SMNVEV (reference sequence). V dropped 3 bases and J dropped 0; count of bases not matched to a gene: 11. The DNA for the CDR3 is TGTGCCAGCAGTTTCTTGGGACAGGGCCCCGATTCTAACTATGGCTACACCTTC. Its translation is CASSFLGQGPDSNYGYTF.

J is TRBJ1-1 and V is TRBV29-1; D not certain. The CDR3 covers 13 residues. Trimming shortened V by 5 bases and J by 2 bases, and 12 bases separated the two germline ends. Per germline, CDR1 SQVTM and CDR2 ANQGSEA. In nucleotides, the CDR3 is TGCAGCGTTTTAACAGAACAAAACACTGAAGCTTTCTTT. Protein sequence: CSVLTEQNTEAFF. Full variable domain (missing parts from reference TRBV29-1 and TRBJ1-1): SAVISQKPSRDICQRGTSLTIQCQVDSQVTMMFWYRQQPGQSLTLIATANQGSEATYESGFVIDKFPISRPNLTFSTLTVSNMSPEDSSIYLCSVLTEQNTEAFFGQGTRLTVV.

This chain joins TRBV20-1 and TRBJ2-1; tentative D call: TRBD2 (5 bases). Germline loops: CDR1 DFQATT, CDR2 SNEGSKA (reference sequence). The V and J ends lost 0 bases and 3 bases respectively, with 15 bases between them. The CDR3 is made up of 16 amino acids. CDR3 sequence (DNA): TGCAGTGCTAGAGACCCGGGATTGGACTTCTACAATGAGCAGTTCTTC. Protein: CSARDPGLDFYNEQFF.